This T cell receptor beta chain originates from a study of molecular identifiers for immune sequencing clone quantification. This CDR3 region has 12 residues. V was cut by 6 bases and J by 2 bases, with 6 bases left in between. Germline CDR1 reads SGHRS; CDR2 reads YFSETQ. MiXCR, applied by TCRdb to the PCR reads, yields one record per CDR3 protein. The repertoire holds over 600,000 distinct CDR3 sequences, with about 20% as singletons. Regarding the study as a whole: Jurkat TCR RNA spiked in from one cell (amid some 1 million naive cells) was reportedly detectable. Whereas naive cells kept under 1% of molecules in clones above 20 RNA copies, such clones held over 97% in effectors. Barcode collisions between identical TCR molecules could shrink estimates of highly expanded clone sizes.

This clonotype occurred many times. Its antigen is as yet unknown. The chain recombines TRBV5-1 with TRBJ2-1, with no clear D. Sequenced material: naive CD8+ T cells from blood, with Jurkat cell RNA spiked in. Regarding subset: FACS-sorted CD8+CD4-CCR7+CD45RA+ naive T cells. This receptor was obtained from a human donor in good health. Some libraries in this study had Jurkat cell RNA spiked in. DNA for the CDR3: TGCGCCAGCAACCAAGCCTACAATGAGCAGTTCTTC. It yields the protein CASNQAYNEQFF.